A single sample gave rise to the 13 T cell receptor beta chains below, sequenced in a study of blood T cell repertoires in COVID-19 (dated by TCRdb to the early 2020s). Receptors were amplified or captured by the immunoSEQ multiplex PCR assay. TCRdb took this table from immuneACCESS and kept in-frame rearrangements with V and J called. Such tables lack part of the clones; where checked against another copy, unresolved V genes explain under half of the gap, and the rest is unexplained. The sample includes around 99,000 clones, with 75% to 95% observed a single time. Over 4.5% of the sample rests with the top ten. Source material: peripheral blood. The receptors here all came from a man aged 50-59 years with acute or convalescent COVID-19.

The rearrangement links TRBV19 to TRBJ1-2; 8 bases fit TRBD1. Per germline, CDR1 LNHDA and CDR2 SQIVND (reference sequence). With V trimmed by 8 bases and J by 2 bases, 4 bases remained unmatched. The CDR3 is 13 residues long. CDR3 DNA sequence: TGTGCCAGTGCGACAGGGGCCAACTATGGCTACACCTTC. This gives the protein CASATGANYGYTF.

This chain links TRBV6-5 with TRBJ2-1; 7 nucleotides match TRBD2. With 6 bases clipped from V and 5 bases from J, the junction kept 10 bases outside the gene matches. Germline V gene lookup returns CDR1 MNHEY and CDR2 SVGAGI. CDR3 length equals 15 residues. In DNA, the CDR3 is TGTGCCAGCAGCCCCGGCGGGAGTGGCGACAATGAGCAGTTCTTC. It translates to CASSPGGSGDNEQFF.

V usage is TRBV30 and J usage is TRBJ1-5; 9 nucleotides line up with TRBD1. This CDR3 spans 14 amino acids. The trim removed 4 bases at V and 6 bases at J, leaving 7 bases unmatched. The germline V gene encodes CDR1 GTSNPN and CDR2 SVGIG (reference sequence). The CDR3 region has the DNA TGTGCCTGGAACCCGGGACAGGGTTTTCAGCCCCAGCATTTT. Amino acid sequence: CAWNPGQGFQPQHF. Full variable domain (missing parts from reference TRBV30 and TRBJ1-5): SQTIHQWPATLVQPVGSPLSLECTVEGTSNPNLYWYRQAAGRGLQLLFYSVGIGQISSEVPQNLSASRPQDRQFILSSKKLLLSDSGFYLCAWNPGQGFQPQHFGDGTRLSIL.

The chain employs TRBV27 and TRBJ2-7; no reliable D call. Germline V CDR1 and CDR2: MNHEY, SMNVEV (reference sequence). This CDR3 region has 13 residues. Trimming left V 3 bases short and J 0 bases short, with 6 bases between. CDR3 loop: CASSFGTSYEQYF. In DNA, the CDR3 is TGTGCCAGCAGTTTTGGCACCTCCTACGAGCAGTACTTC.

The chain recombines TRBV19 with TRBJ1-5; 7 nucleotides align to TRBD1. J gave up 0 bases and V 2 bases, and 4 bases lay outside the gene matches. CDR1 and CDR2 from the germline V gene are LNHDA and SQIVND (reference sequence). There are 16 residues in the CDR3. The CDR3 DNA follows: TGTGCCAGTAGTATAACGTGGGACAGTAGCAATCAGCCCCAGCATTTT. Amino acids: CASSITWDSSNQPQHF. Together with reference TRBV19 and TRBJ1-5, the CDR3 gives the full variable domain: DGGITQSPKYLFRKEGQNVTLSCEQNLNHDAMYWYRQDPGQGLRLIYYSQIVNDFQKGDIAEGYSVSREKKESFPLTVTSAQKNPTAFYLCASSITWDSSNQPQHFGDGTRLSIL.

This chain uses TRBV6-1 with TRBJ2-3; TRBD1 agrees at 9 bases. After removal of 2 bases from V and 4 bases from J, the junction contained 7 bases not matched to a gene. This CDR3 has 16 residues. CDR1 is MNHNS and CDR2 is SASEGT in the germline V gene. The CDR3 reads CASSEPTGQGPDTQYF. The CDR3 bases are TGTGCCAGCAGTGAACCAACGGGACAGGGACCAGATACGCAGTATTTT.

The chain has TRBV27 and TRBJ1-2, with 7 bases aligning to TRBD1. Germline assignment: CDR1 MNHEY and CDR2 SMNVEV (reference sequence). This CDR3 contains 14 residues. With 6 bases clipped from V and 7 bases from J, the junction kept 11 bases outside the gene matches. The CDR3 sequence is CASRPGTVTSGYTF. CDR3 DNA: TGTGCCAGCAGACCCGGGACAGTCACCTCTGGCTACACCTTC.

The CDR3 sequence is CASSSLSGQGFF. The CDR3 region has the DNA TGTGCCAGCAGCTCGCTGTCTGGGCAGGGCTTCTTT. This sequence joins TRBV11-2 and TRBJ1-1; D possibly corresponds to TRBD1 (5 bases). The CDR3 runs to 12 residues. V dropped 4 bases and J dropped 14 bases, with 17 bases sitting between them. The germline gives CDR1 SGHAT, CDR2 FQNNGV.

The chain joins TRBV11-3 to TRBJ2-3; TRBD1 matches 8 bases. The CDR3 length is 14 residues. Germline-derived CDR1 and CDR2 are SGHNT and YENEEA. The V and J ends lost 5 bases and 3 bases, in that order; junction bases with no gene match: 4. CDR3 loop: CASSPRTGTDTQYF. The DNA for the CDR3 is TGTGCCAGCAGCCCGCGGACAGGGACAGATACGCAGTATTTT.

This clone came up a few times. The gene calls are TRBV6-5 and TRBJ1-1; 9 bases agree with TRBD1. The CDR3 runs 14 residues. Per germline, CDR1 MNHEY and CDR2 SVGAGI. V lost 10 bases, J lost 3 bases, and 9 bases stayed unmatched. Here the CDR3 reads CATQRQGEYTEAFF. The CDR3 DNA sequence: TGTGCCACCCAGCGACAGGGGGAGTACACTGAAGCTTTCTTT.

The rearrangement joins TRBV5-6 to TRBJ2-5; D is perhaps TRBD2 (6 bases). Deletions cut 3 bases from V and 2 bases from J, with 14 bases between. This CDR3 has 15 amino acids. The germline gives CDR1 SGHDT, CDR2 YYEEEE. The CDR3 DNA sequence: TGTGCCAGCAGCTATACGGGACTGGAACAAGAGACCCAGTACTTC. Protein: CASSYTGLEQETQYF.

The chain joins TRBV6-5 to TRBJ1-2; D is undetermined. This CDR3 is 14 amino acids long. Germline CDR1 is MNHEY and CDR2 is SVGAGI. Trimming removed 6 bases from V and 2 bases from J, with 13 bases in between. The CDR3 sequence: CASSPGAINYGYTF. As DNA, the CDR3 is TGTGCCAGCAGCCCGGGAGCGATAAACTATGGCTACACCTTC.

The chain uses TRBV4-1 and TRBJ1-1, with 7 bases matching TRBD1. CDR1 is MGHRA, CDR2 YSYEKL, per germline. This CDR3 region has 14 residues. V trimming: 4 bases; J trimming: 1 base; junction bases outside the gene matches: 3. Here the CDR3 reads CASSPGTANTEAFF. As DNA, the CDR3 is TGCGCCAGCAGCCCAGGGACAGCGAACACTGAAGCTTTCTTT.